Sequencing of this T cell receptor beta chain was carried out in a study of blood T cell repertoires in COVID-19. The wider study: Samples came from the United States, Italy and Spain, spanning acute and convalescent COVID-19. T cells, B-cell-depleted T cells, or PBMCs provided the cDNA or gDNA that served as material.

Germline CDR1 GTSNPN, CDR2 SVGIG (reference sequence). Trimming pared 4 bases from V and 0 bases from J, leaving 7 bases between. This CDR3 has 12 amino acids. As handled by the study authors: Counts of nucleated cells, estimated from reference gene primer amplification, were obtained. Generated by immunoSEQ multiplex PCR, the TCRdb table keeps only in-frame clones and is missing some. V and J calls and clone size are as listed in that table; D and trimming were resolved from the DNA. The data show about 110,000 clones, around 80% seen once. The rearrangement links TRBV30 to TRBJ2-7; D is uncertain. The sample comprised peripheral blood. The TCR originated in a human donor in a cohort sampled during active or convalescent COVID-19. The CDR3 spells CAWIYSSYEQYF. For the CDR3, the DNA is TGTGCCTGGATATACAGCTCCTACGAGCAGTACTTC.